This TCR beta chain was captured in a study of T cell responses to AZD1222 COVID-19 vaccine (TCRdb year 2021). General notes on the study: AZD1222 recipients with second doses at about 4 weeks or about 12 weeks were pooled, because spike-specific TCR depth and breadth did not differ between schedules. A total of 230 to 250 trial participants underwent TCR sequencing, of whom roughly 210 received two doses of AZD1222 and about 25 received two doses of the MenACWY control vaccine. Enrollment into the trials was organized by age into subgroups of 18-55, 56-69 and 70-plus years, and those subgroups contained approximately 160, 26 and 62 TCR-sequenced participants, respectively. General conclusions and limits of the study: Reportedly, almost half of the unique spike-specific TCRs recognized epitopes lying outside the regions that are mutated in the B.1.351 and B.1.1.7 variants. After two AZD1222 doses, both the breadth and the depth of spike-specific TCRs were significantly higher than at day 0 and than in MenACWY recipients. The 56-69-year group was small, and its depth increase did not reach significance, likely because of low power. Participants were mostly white British, with more females than males. The authors suggested clonal diversity may have been underestimated. Because no samples from the day 14 peak response were available, repertoires could be characterized only after the peak T cell response. Conclusions about previously exposed vaccinees are limited, since just 6 or 7 AZD1222 recipients were seropositive for SARS-CoV-2 at baseline. The whole spike protein was spanned by vaccine-associated CD4 TCRs, and dominant responses were seen in regions 160-218 and 743-854.

The germline V gene (reference sequence) provides CDR1 DFQATT and CDR2 SNEGSKA. Between the V and J ends, shortened by 3 bases and 5 bases respectively, the junction contains 13 bases. The CDR3 runs 13 amino acids, cysteine and phenylalanine included. Of the read, only the CDR3 DNA is kept; its 39 bases are in frame from base 1. The CDR3 regions of human TCRbeta chains were subjected to immunosequencing. The original pipeline was this. TCRs in the repertoires were matched against a reference library of SARS-CoV-2-specific TCRs that had been generated with the MIRA antigen-specificity platform. Breadth was defined as the fraction of unique TCRs that were SARS-CoV-2-associated. Depth was defined as the fraction of total T cells that were SARS-CoV-2-associated. Using the MIRA data, every spike-specific TCR was mapped to the spike region that the TCR reacted to and assigned to either a CD4 or a CD8 class. Log10-transformed breadth and depth values were compared by one-way ANOVA with Sidak's multiple comparisons tests. TCRdb's version of the immuneACCESS table is confined to in-frame rearrangements and falls short of the full clone set. An unresolved V gene accounts for under half of the shortfall where checked; the remainder is of unknown origin. That table is the source of V, J and clone size, and D and trimming were worked out from the DNA. The sample data list 90,000 to 95,000 clones, and 70% to 90% of these were observed just once. The top ten constitute about a tenth of the sample.

What the time point label conveys for this sample: baseline before first vaccination. Vaccinee samples were obtained from the UK trials COV001 and COV002, which included a single-blind randomized controlled phase 2/3 trial of AZD1222 (ChAdOx1 nCoV-19) in healthy adults. For TCRbeta chain sequencing, PBMC samples from trial participants were taken at day 0 and at day 28 after the second dose. Notes on this clone: Its antigen is not yet known. No base qualities exist here, and no much larger clone lies one base off it.

The sample was peripheral blood, taken on day 0 of AZD1222 vaccination. This TCR was sampled from an adult in good health. The chain employs TRBV20-1 and TRBJ1-1; TRBD1 might be the D gene, on 5 matching bases. The encoded CDR3 is CSASSLGTTEAFF. The sequenced DNA is TGCAGTGCTAGTTCGCTCGGGACGACTGAAGCTTTCTTT.